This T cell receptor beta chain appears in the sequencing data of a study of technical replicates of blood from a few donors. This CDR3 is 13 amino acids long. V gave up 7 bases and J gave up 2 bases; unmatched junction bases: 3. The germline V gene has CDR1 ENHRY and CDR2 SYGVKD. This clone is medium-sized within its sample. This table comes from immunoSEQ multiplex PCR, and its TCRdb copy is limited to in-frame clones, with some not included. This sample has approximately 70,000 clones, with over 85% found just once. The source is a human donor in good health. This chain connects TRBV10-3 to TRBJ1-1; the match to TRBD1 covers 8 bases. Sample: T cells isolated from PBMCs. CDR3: CAINGQGNTEAFF. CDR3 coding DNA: TGTGCCATCAATGGACAGGGCAACACTGAAGCTTTCTTT.